The 19 T cell receptor beta chains below come from one sample, sequenced in a study of cytomegalovirus exposure and HLA in healthy donors (dated by TCRdb to about 2017). Receptors were amplified or captured by the immunoSEQ multiplex PCR assay. A mixture of 60 forward primers for TCR Vbeta segments and 13 reverse primers for TCR Jbeta segments was used in the multiplex PCR. The immuneACCESS repertoire file appears here via TCRdb, limited to in-frame rearrangements. These files lack a portion of the clones; in checked studies, under half of the deficit traces to unresolved V genes, and the cause of the others is not known. The sample profile shows 100,000 to 120,000 clones; about 90% of them were found once. 1.5% to 2% of the sample is taken by the ten largest. The specimen was PBMCs. These receptors all come from a man in his forties in good health and CMV-seronegative.

This chain joins TRBV28 and TRBJ1-1; tentatively, D is TRBD1 (6 bases). Between the trimmed V and J ends, which lost 5 bases and 6 bases, there was a span of 13 bases. Germline CDR1 MDHEN, CDR2 SYDVKM. There are 13 residues in the CDR3. The CDR3 nucleotides read TGTGCCAGCAGTCCAACAGGGATCCCTGAAGCTTTCTTT. This codes for CASSPTGIPEAFF.

J is TRBJ1-2 and V is TRBV6-5; D gene uncertain. V was shortened by 6 bases and J by 3 bases, with 17 bases between the two germline ends. Germline values: CDR1 MNHEY, CDR2 SVGAGI. CDR3 size: 15 residues. The chain's CDR3 is CASSFRREIYYGYTF. The CDR3 DNA follows: TGTGCCAGCAGCTTTCGACGGGAAATATACTATGGCTACACCTTC.

The chain employs TRBV27 and TRBJ2-5; 9 bases are shared with TRBD2. V dropped 2 bases and J dropped 1; count of bases not matched to a gene: 5. Germline assignment: CDR1 MNHEY and CDR2 SMNVEV (reference sequence). The CDR3 contains 16 residues. CDR3 region: CASSLRGGAIQETQYF. CDR3 nucleotide sequence: TGTGCCAGCAGTTTACGCGGGGGGGCAATCCAAGAGACCCAGTACTTC.

In its sample, this clone was seen a few times. The V gene is TRBV5-1, the J gene TRBJ1-2; TRBD1 matches at 9 bases. V lost 0 bases, J lost 8 bases, and 5 bases stayed unmatched. The CDR3 has 14 residues. Germline-derived CDR1 and CDR2 are SGHRS and YFSETQ. Written as DNA, the CDR3 is TGCGCCAGCAGCTTGGGGGACAGGGTCGGGGGCTACACCTTC. This encodes CASSLGDRVGGYTF. Full variable domain (missing parts from reference TRBV5-1 and TRBJ1-2): KAGVTQTPRYLIKTRGQQVTLSCSPISGHRSVSWYQQTPGQGLQFLFEYFSETQRNKGNFPGRFSGRQFSNSRSEMNVSTLELGDSALYLCASSLGDRVGGYTFGSGTRLTVV.

The V and J genes are TRBV6-5 and TRBJ2-5, with a tentative D call TRBD2 (5 bases). Trimming stripped 6 bases from V and 5 bases from J, with 13 bases between. Looked up from germline, CDR1 is MNHEY and CDR2 is SVGAGI. The CDR3 extends over 13 amino acids. CDR3 sequence reads: CASSNGRGETQYF. CDR3 coding DNA: TGTGCCAGCAGCAATGGTCGCGGGGAGACCCAGTACTTC.

The J gene is TRBJ2-5, the V gene TRBV7-9, with a tentative D call TRBD2 (5 bases). In germline, CDR1 is SEHNR, CDR2 FQNEAQ (reference sequence). The CDR3 runs 8 residues. The CDR3 nucleotides read TGTGCTTCGGGAACCCAGTACTTC. It yields the protein CASGTQYF.

This clone was seen a few times. The chain is built from TRBV6-1 and TRBJ2-1; TRBD1 matches 9 bases. Germline V gene data show CDR1 as MNHNS and CDR2 as SASEGT. V was clipped by 4 bases and J by 3 bases; unmatched bases: 7. The CDR3 loop spans 16 amino acids. CDR3 in DNA: TGTGCCAGCAGTGCCACGACAGGGGGAGGCTACAATGAGCAGTTCTTC. Translation: CASSATTGGGYNEQFF.

This clone occurred a few times. The J gene is TRBJ1-4, the V gene TRBV18; 9 positions match TRBD1. This CDR3 contains 16 residues. Germline trimming cut 4 bases from V and 3 bases from J; bases unmatched to any gene: 6. In germline, CDR1 is KGHSH, CDR2 LQKENI. This CDR3 reads CASSLLQGAPNEKLFF. DNA for the CDR3: TGTGCCAGCTCACTTCTACAGGGGGCGCCTAATGAAAAACTGTTTTTT.

This chain links TRBV5-1 with TRBJ2-1, with 8 bases aligning to TRBD1. Per germline, CDR1 SGHRS and CDR2 YFSETQ. CDR3 length equals 13 residues. The V and J ends lost 6 bases and 9 bases, in that order; junction bases with no gene match: 8. CDR3 sequence (DNA): TGCGCCAGCAACTGGCAGGGGACAGGTGAGCAGTTCTTC. The encoded protein is CASNWQGTGEQFF.

The chain links TRBV19 to TRBJ1-4; D is ambiguous. Germline V gene data show CDR1 as LNHDA and CDR2 as SQIVND (reference sequence). Trimming shortened V by 0 bases and J by 13 bases, and 12 bases separated the two germline ends. The CDR3 is 13 residues long. CDR3 region: CASSIESRGRLFF. CDR3 bases: TGTGCCAGTAGTATAGAGTCCCGGGGAAGACTGTTTTTT.

The rearrangement links TRBV28 to TRBJ1-2; D is possibly TRBD1 (6 bases). V lost 2 bases to trimming and J lost 7 bases, with 14 bases between them. Germline CDR1 MDHEN, CDR2 SYDVKM. The CDR3 sequence is 14 residues long. The CDR3, as DNA: TGTGCCAGCAGTTTAGGGGGCCGTAGTAGTGGCTACACCTTC. This codes for CASSLGGRSSGYTF.

The chain combines TRBV6-5 with TRBJ2-7, with D possibly matching TRBD2 (6 bases). Germline V gene data show CDR1 as MNHEY and CDR2 as SVGAGI. V dropped 8 bases and J dropped 3 bases, with 14 bases sitting between them. The CDR3 loop spans 13 amino acids. The CDR3, as DNA: TGTGCCAGCGGTTCATTCGGGGGCTACGAGCAGTACTTC. It codes for CASGSFGGYEQYF.

CDR3 region: CASGLTGSYNEQFF. The CDR3 region has the DNA TGTGCCAGCGGCTTGACTGGCAGCTACAATGAGCAGTTCTTC. This chain uses TRBV27 with TRBJ2-1; D remains unclear. CDR3 length equals 14 residues. In germline, CDR1 is MNHEY, CDR2 SMNVEV (reference sequence). Trimming cost V 8 bases and J 3 bases, with 14 bases left between them.

This clone was recorded only once. The gene calls are TRBV4-3 and TRBJ2-7; D is perhaps TRBD1 (5 bases). Germline V gives CDR1 LGHNA, CDR2 YSLEER. V lost 0 bases and J lost 3, with 9 bases in between. This CDR3 spans 14 amino acids. The CDR3 DNA is TGCGCCAGCAGCCAAGACGTGGGGCTCTACGAGCAGTACTTC. Protein sequence: CASSQDVGLYEQYF.

This chain links TRBV28 with TRBJ2-4, with D possibly matching TRBD1 (5 bases). V gave up 2 bases and J gave up 5 bases, with 10 bases separating them. This CDR3 has 14 amino acids. Germline loops: CDR1 MDHEN, CDR2 SYDVKM. In DNA form, the CDR3 reads TGTGCCAGCAGTTTACAGGGTGGGCAAAACATTCAGTACTTC. Protein product: CASSLQGGQNIQYF.

Of note for this clone: A read error may produce the germline difference seen at one junction end. The CDR3 region is CASSYSTGYSNQLQHF. CDR3 sequence (DNA): TGTGCCAGCAGTTACTCGACAGGCTATAGCAATCAGCTCCAGCATTTT. The chain links TRBV6-6 to TRBJ1-5; TRBD1 is a possible D gene (6 bases). Germline loops: CDR1 MNHNY, CDR2 SVGAGI (reference sequence). CDR3 length: 16 amino acids.

This chain joins TRBV28 and TRBJ2-7; no clear D gene. V dropped 3 bases and J dropped 1 base, with 7 bases sitting between them. This CDR3 is built from 13 residues. The V gene's germline CDR1 is MDHEN and CDR2 SYDVKM. CDR3 nucleotide sequence: TGTGCCAGCAGTTTGGTCGGTTCCTACGAGCAGTACTTC. This translates into CASSLVGSYEQYF. Full variable domain (rest looked up from reference TRBV28 and TRBJ2-7): DVKVTQSSRYLVKRTGEKVFLECVQDMDHENMFWYRQDPGLGLRLIYFSYDVKMKEKGDIPEGYSVSREKKERFSLILESASTNQTSMYLCASSLVGSYEQYFGPGTRLTVT.

The gene calls are TRBV7-8 and TRBJ2-3, with a possible D match to TRBD1 (6 bases). From germline, CDR1 is SGHVS and CDR2 FQNEAQ. The CDR3 runs to 15 residues. V was shortened by 2 bases and J by 1 base, with 10 bases between the two germline ends. CDR3 coding DNA: TGTGCCAGCAGCTTATACGGACAGCGCACAGATACGCAGTATTTT. It yields the protein CASSLYGQRTDTQYF.

The V gene is TRBV28, the J gene TRBJ2-3; the match to TRBD2 covers 13 bases. In germline, CDR1 is MDHEN, CDR2 SYDVKM. This CDR3 region has 20 residues. J gave up 0 bases and V 5 bases, and 14 bases lay outside the gene matches. The CDR3 sequence: CASSHDGTGLAGASTDTQYF. DNA of the CDR3: TGTGCCAGCAGTCATGACGGAACAGGACTAGCGGGGGCTAGCACAGATACGCAGTATTTT.